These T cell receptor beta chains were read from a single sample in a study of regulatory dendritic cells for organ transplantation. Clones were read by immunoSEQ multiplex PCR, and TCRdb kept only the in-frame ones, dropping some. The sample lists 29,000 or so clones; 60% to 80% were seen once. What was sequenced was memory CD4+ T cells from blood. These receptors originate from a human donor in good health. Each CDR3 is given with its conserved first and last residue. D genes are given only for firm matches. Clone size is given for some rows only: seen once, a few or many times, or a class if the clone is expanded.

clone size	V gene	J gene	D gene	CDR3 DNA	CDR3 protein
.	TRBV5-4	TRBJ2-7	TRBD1	TGTGCCAGCAGCCGTGACAGGGTTAATAGCGAGCAGTACTTC	CASSRDRVNSEQYF
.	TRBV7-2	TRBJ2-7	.	TGTGCCAGCGCTTTCGGTCCCAGCTCCTACGAGCAGTACTTC	CASAFGPSSYEQYF
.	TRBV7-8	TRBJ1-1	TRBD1	TGTGCCAGCAGCTTAACAGGGGCGTTTGAAGCTTTCTTT	CASSLTGAFEAFF
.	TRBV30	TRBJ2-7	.	TGTACCTGGAGTGTAGGGGGGGCCTCCTACGAGCAGTACTTC	CTWSVGGASYEQYF
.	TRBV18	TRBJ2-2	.	TGTGCCAGCTCACCTTGGACTACGACCGGGGAGCTGTTTTTT	CASSPWTTTGELFF
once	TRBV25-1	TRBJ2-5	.	TGTGCCAGCAGTGACAGGGAGACCCAGTACTTC	CASSDRETQYF
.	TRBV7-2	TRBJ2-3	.	TGTGCCAGCAGCGATTCAGATACGCAGTATTTT	CASSDSDTQYF
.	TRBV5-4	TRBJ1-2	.	TGTGCCAGCAGCACCGACAGGAACTATGGCTACACCTTC	CASSTDRNYGYTF
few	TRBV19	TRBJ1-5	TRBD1	TGTGCCAGTAGCACCACGGCAGGGGGCCATCAGCCCCAGCATTTT	CASSTTAGGHQPQHF
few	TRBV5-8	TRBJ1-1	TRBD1	TGTGCCAGCAGCCTAACCGGAACAGGGGACACTGAAGCTTTCTTT	CASSLTGTGDTEAFF
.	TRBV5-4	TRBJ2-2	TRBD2	TGTGCCAGCAGCTATGGGACTAGCAGCACCGGGGAGCTGTTTTTT	CASSYGTSSTGELFF
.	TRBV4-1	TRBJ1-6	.	TGCGCCAGCAGCCAAGATGAGGCGAATTCACCCCTCCACTTT	CASSQDEANSPLHF
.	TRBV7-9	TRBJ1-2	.	TGTGCCAGCAGCCGTTACTATGGCTACACCTTC	CASSRYYGYTF
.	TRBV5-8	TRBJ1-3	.	TGTGCCAGCAGCTTAGCTGGAAACACCATATATTTT	CASSLAGNTIYF
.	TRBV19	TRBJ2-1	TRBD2	TGTGCCAGTAGTATCGACATTAGCGGGGGGGCCTACAATGAGCAGTTCTTC	CASSIDISGGAYNEQFF
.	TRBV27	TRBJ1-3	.	TGTGCCAGCAGCCGAGGTGGTAGCTCTGGAAACACCATATATTTT	CASSRGGSSGNTIYF
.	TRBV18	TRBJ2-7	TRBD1	TGTGCCAGCTCACCGGGACAGGGCACGAACGAGCAGTACTTC	CASSPGQGTNEQYF
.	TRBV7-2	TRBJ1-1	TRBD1	TGTGCCAGCAGCTTAAGATTGCGGGGGACGACAGGGATGAACACTGAAGCTTTCTTT	CASSLRLRGTTGMNTEAFF
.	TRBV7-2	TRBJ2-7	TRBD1	TGTGCCAGCAGCTTTGGGCGGGGGACAGGGGGCCACGAGCAGTACTTC	CASSFGRGTGGHEQYF
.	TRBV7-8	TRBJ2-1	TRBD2	TGTGCCAGCAGTCGACAAGGGACTAGCGGGGTCTATGAGCAGTTCTTC	CASSRQGTSGVYEQFF
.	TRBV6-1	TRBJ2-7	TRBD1	TGTGCCAGCAGTGAAGTGCAGGGGGATTCTCGCGAGCAGTACTTC	CASSEVQGDSREQYF
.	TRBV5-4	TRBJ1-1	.	TGTGCCAGCAGCTTGGGGGGGGAAGGTGCCACTGAAGCTTTCTTT	CASSLGGEGATEAFF
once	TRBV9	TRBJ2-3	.	TGTGCCAGCAGCGTAGCCGGGGTGACAGATACGCAGTATTTT	CASSVAGVTDTQYF
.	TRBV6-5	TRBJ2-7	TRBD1	TGTGCCAGCAGTTTCTTCGCCGGGACAGGGATGTACGAGCAGTACTTC	CASSFFAGTGMYEQYF
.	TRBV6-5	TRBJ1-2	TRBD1	TGTGCCAGCAGTTACGAAGGGGGCGCTGGCTACACCTTC	CASSYEGGAGYTF
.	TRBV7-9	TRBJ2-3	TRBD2	TGTGCCAGCAGCTATGAAGAGGGGCTAGCGGGAGATACGCAGTATTTT	CASSYEEGLAGDTQYF
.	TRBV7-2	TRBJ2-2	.	TGTGCCAGCAGCTTTGGGGGGCAGGTCGTCGGGGAGCTGTTTTTT	CASSFGGQVVGELFF
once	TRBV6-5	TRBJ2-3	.	TGTGCCAGCCGACAGGCTGGGGCCACAGATACGCAGTATTTT	CASRQAGATDTQYF
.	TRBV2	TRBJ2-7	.	TGTGCCAGCAGTGAACAGGGACAAGCCTACGAGCAGTACTTC	CASSEQGQAYEQYF
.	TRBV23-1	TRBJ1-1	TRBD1	TGCGCCAGCAGTCAACGTCCCGGGACAGGGCTCGGAGCTTTCTTT	CASSQRPGTGLGAFF
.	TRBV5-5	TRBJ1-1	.	TGTGCCAGCAGTAAGGTCCCTAACGCTGAAGCTTTCTTT	CASSKVPNAEAFF
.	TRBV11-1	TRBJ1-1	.	TGTGCCAGCAGCTTATCCGGGTGGGACACTGAAGCTTTCTTT	CASSLSGWDTEAFF
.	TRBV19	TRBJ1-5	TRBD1	TGTGCCAGTAGTATATATAGGACAGGGAGGATACAGCCCCAGCATTTT	CASSIYRTGRIQPQHF
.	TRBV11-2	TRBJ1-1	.	TGTGCCAGCAGCTTAGCGGGGAACACTGAAGCTTTCTTT	CASSLAGNTEAFF
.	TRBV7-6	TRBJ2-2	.	TGTGCCAGCAGCTTAGTACTTCCTTCAGGGAACACCGGGGAGCTGTTTTTT	CASSLVLPSGNTGELFF
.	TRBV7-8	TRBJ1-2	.	TGTGCCAGCAGCCCGCGAGGTGGAGCGCAAAACTATGGCTACACCTTC	CASSPRGGAQNYGYTF
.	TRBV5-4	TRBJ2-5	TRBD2	TGTGCCAGCAGCTTGGAACTAGCGGGAGGAGAGACCCAGTACTTC	CASSLELAGGETQYF
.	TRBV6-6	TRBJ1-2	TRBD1	TGTGCCAGCAGTCGACAGGGAACTAACTATGGCTACACCTTC	CASSRQGTNYGYTF
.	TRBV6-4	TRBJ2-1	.	TGTGCCAGCAGTTGGAATGGGGATTTAGACTACAATGAGCAGTTCTTC	CASSWNGDLDYNEQFF
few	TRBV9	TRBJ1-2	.	TGTGCCAGCAGTGGCGGAGATTATGGCTACACCTTC	CASSGGDYGYTF
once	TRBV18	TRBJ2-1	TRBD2	TGTGCCAGCTCACCACCGCGGGGGGATGGCGATGAGCAGTTCTTC	CASSPPRGDGDEQFF
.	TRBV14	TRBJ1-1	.	TGTGCCAGCAGCCAAGATCAGAACACTGAAGCTTTCTTT	CASSQDQNTEAFF
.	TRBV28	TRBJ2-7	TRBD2	TGTGCCAGCACCAAGAGCCTCGGGACTAGCGAGCAGTACTTC	CASTKSLGTSEQYF
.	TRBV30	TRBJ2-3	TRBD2	TGTGCCCAGGAAGCGGGGGGGGGCACAGATACGCAGTATTTT	CAQEAGGGTDTQYF
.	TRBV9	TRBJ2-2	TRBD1	TGTGCCAGCAGCCTGGACCCGGGACAGACCACCGGGGAGCTGTTTTTT	CASSLDPGQTTGELFF
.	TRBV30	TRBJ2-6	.	TGTGCCTGGAGTCCCCTCGGCAGATTCGGCTCTGGGGCCAACGTCCTGACTTTC	CAWSPLGRFGSGANVLTF
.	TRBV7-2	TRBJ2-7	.	TGTGCCAGCAGCTTAGTGGCAGGGGAGATCTACGAGCAGTACTTC	CASSLVAGEIYEQYF
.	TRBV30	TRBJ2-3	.	TGTGCCTGGAGTGCAATAGCGGCGGTCGGCACAGATACGCAGTATTTT	CAWSAIAAVGTDTQYF
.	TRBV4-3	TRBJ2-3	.	TGCGCCAGCAGCCGAGCCCCCGGGAAAAGCACAGATACGCAGTATTTT	CASSRAPGKSTDTQYF
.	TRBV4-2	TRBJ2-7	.	TGTGCCAGCAGCCAAGAGGGCAGGGATGTTTACGAGCAGTACTTC	CASSQEGRDVYEQYF
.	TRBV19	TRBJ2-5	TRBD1	TGTGCCAGTAGGACACAGGGGAAAGAGACCCAGTACTTC	CASRTQGKETQYF
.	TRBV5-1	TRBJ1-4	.	TGCGCCAGCAGCTTAGAGGGGCCCCGAAATGAAAAACTGTTTTTT	CASSLEGPRNEKLFF
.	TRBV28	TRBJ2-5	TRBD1	TGTGCCAGCAGTCCGAGGGGGCGGGCTAGGGAGACCCAGTACTTC	CASSPRGRARETQYF